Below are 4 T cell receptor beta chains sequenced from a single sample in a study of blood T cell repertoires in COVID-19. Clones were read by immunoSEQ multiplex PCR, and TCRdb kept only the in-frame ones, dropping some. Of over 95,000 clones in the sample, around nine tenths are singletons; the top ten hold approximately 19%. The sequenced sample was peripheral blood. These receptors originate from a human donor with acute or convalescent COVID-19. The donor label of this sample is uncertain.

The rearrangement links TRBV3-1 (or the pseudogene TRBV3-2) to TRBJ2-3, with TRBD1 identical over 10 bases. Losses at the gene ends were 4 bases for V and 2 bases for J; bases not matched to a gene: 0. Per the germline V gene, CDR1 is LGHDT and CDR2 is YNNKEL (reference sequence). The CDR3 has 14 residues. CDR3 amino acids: CASSRQGATDTQYF. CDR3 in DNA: TGTGCCAGCAGCCGACAGGGGGCCACAGATACGCAGTATTTT.

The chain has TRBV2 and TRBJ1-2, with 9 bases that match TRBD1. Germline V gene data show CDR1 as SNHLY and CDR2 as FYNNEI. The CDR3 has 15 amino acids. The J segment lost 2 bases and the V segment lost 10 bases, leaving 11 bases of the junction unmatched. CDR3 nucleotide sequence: TGTGCCAATTTGACCCCGGGACAGGGAAACTATGGCTACACCTTC. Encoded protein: CANLTPGQGNYGYTF.

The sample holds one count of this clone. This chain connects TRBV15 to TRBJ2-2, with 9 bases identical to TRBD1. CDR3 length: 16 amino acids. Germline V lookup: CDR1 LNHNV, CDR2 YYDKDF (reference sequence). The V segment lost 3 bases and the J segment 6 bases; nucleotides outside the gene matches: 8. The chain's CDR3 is CATSRGGQGGSGELFF. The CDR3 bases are TGTGCCACCAGCAGGGGGGGACAGGGCGGTTCCGGGGAGCTGTTTTTT. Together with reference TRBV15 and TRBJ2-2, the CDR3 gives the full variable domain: DAMVIQNPRYQVTQFGKPVTLSCSQTLNHNVMYWYQQKSSQAPKLLFHYYDKDFNNEADTPDNFQSRRPNTSFCFLDIRSPGLGDTAMYLCATSRGGQGGSGELFFGEGSRLTVL.

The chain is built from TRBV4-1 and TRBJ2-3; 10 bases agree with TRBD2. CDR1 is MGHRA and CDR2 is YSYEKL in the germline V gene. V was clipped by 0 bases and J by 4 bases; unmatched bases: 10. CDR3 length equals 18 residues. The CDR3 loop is CASSQDRRAGGMADTQYF. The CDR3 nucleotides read TGCGCCAGCAGCCAAGATCGTCGAGCGGGAGGGATGGCAGATACGCAGTATTTT.